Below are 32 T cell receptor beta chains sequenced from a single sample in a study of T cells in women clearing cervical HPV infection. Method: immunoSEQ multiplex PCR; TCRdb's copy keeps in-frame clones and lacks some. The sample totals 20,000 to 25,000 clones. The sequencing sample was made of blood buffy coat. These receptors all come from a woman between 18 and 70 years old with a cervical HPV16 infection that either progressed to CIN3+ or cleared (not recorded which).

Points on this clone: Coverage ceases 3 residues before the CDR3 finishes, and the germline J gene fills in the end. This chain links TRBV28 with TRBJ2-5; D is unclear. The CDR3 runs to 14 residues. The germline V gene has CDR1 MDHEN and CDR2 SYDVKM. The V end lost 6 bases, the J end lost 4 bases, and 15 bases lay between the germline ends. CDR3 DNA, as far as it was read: TGTGCCAGCAGCCGTATAGAAGGCGGAGAGACC. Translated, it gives CASSRIEGGET. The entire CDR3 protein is CASSRIEGGETQYF.

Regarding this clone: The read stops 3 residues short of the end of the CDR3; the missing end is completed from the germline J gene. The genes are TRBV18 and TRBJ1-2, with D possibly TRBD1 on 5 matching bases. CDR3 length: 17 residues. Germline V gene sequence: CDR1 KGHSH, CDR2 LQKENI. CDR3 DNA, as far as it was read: TGTGCCAGCTCACCACCGCAGGGCCTCCTAAGCACAGATACC. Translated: CASSPPQGLLSTDT. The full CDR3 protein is CASSPPQGLLSTDTYTF.

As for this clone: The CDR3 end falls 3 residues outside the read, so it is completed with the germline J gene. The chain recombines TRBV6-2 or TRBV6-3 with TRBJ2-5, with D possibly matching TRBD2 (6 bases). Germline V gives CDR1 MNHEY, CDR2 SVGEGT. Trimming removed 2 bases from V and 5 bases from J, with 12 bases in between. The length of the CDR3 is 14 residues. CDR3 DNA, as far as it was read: TGTGCCAGCAGTTACGGGCTAGCGAGGGAGACC. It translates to CASSYGLARET. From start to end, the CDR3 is CASSYGLARETQYF.

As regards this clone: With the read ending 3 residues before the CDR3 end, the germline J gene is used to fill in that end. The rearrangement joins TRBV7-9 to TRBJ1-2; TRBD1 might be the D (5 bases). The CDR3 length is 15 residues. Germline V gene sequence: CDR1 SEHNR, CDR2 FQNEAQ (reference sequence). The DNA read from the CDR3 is TGTGCCAGCAGTATAGGGACTAGTGCCTACAATGAC. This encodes CASSIGTSAYND. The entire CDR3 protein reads CASSIGTSAYNDYTF.

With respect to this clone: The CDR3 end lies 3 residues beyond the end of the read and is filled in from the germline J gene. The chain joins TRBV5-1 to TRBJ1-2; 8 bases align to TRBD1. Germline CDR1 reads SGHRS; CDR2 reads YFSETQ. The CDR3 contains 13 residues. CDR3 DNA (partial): TGCGCCAGCAGGCAGGACAGGGTAGGCGGC. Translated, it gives CASRQDRVGG. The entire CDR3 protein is CASRQDRVGGYTF.

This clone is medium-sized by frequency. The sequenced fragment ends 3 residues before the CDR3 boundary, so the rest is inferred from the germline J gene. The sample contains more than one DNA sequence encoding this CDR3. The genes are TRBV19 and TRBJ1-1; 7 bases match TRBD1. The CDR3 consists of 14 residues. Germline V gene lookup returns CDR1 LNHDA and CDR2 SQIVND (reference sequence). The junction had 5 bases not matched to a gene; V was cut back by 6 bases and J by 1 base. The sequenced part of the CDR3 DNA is TGTGCCAGTAGATACAGGGGAGAGAACACTGAA. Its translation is CASRYRGENTE. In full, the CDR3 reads CASRYRGENTEAFF.

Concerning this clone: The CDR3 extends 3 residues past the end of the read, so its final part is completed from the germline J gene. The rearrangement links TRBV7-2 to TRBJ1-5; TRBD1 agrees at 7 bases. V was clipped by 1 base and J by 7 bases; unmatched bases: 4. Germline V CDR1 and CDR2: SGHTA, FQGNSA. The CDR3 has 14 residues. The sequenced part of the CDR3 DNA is TGTGCCAGCAGCTTAGGGAACAGGGGACAGCCC. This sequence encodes CASSLGNRGQP. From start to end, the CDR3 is CASSLGNRGQPQHF.

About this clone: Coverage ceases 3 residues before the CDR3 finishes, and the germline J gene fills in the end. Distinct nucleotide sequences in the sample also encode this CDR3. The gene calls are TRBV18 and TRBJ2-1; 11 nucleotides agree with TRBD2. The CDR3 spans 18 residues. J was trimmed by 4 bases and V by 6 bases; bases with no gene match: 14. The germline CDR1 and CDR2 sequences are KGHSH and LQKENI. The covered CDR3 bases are TGTGCCAGCTCCCCCCTCCTCCTTACTAGCGGGAGTTACAATGAG. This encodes CASSPLLLTSGSYNE. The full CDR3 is CASSPLLLTSGSYNEQFF.

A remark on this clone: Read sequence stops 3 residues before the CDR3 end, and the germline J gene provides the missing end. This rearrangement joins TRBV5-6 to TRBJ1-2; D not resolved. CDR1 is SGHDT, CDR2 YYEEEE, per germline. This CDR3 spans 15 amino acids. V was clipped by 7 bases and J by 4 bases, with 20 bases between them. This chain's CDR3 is CASWIHGSPAYGYTF. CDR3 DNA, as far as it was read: TGTGCCAGCTGGATCCACGGGTCCCCTGCCTATGGC.

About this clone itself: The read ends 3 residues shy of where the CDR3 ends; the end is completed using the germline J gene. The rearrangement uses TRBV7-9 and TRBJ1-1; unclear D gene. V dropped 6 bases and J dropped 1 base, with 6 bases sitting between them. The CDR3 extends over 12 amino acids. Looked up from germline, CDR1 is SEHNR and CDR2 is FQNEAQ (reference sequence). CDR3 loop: CASRGGNTEAFF. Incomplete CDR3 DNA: TGTGCCAGCAGAGGTGGGAACACTGAA.

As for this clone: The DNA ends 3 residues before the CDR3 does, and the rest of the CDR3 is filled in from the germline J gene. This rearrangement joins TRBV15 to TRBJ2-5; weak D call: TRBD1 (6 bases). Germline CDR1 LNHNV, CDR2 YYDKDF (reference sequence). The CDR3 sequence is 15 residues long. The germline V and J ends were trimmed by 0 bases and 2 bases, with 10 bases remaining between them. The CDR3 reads CATSRDRTAQETQYF. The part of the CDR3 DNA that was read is TGTGCCACCAGCAGAGATAGGACAGCTCAAGAGACC.

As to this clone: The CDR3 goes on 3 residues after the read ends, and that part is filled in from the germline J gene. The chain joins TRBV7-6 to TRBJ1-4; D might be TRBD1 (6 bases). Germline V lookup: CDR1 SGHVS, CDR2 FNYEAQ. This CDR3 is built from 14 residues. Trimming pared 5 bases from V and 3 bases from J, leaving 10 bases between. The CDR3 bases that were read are TGTGCCAGCAGCACTGGGACACCTAATGAAAAA. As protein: CASSTGTPNEK. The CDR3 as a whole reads CASSTGTPNEKLFF.

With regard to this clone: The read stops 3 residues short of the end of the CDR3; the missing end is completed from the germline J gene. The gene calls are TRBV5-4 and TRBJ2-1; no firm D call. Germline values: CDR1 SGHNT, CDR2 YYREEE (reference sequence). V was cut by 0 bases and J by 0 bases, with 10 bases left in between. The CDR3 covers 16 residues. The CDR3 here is CASSLDVQSSYNEQFF. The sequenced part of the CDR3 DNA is TGTGCCAGCAGCTTGGATGTTCAGAGCTCCTACAATGAG.

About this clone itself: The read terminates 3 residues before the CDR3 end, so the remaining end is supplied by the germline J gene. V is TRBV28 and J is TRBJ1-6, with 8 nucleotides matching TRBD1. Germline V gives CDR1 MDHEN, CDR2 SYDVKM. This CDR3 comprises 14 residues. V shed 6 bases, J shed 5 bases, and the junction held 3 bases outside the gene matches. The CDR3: CASRLGQDNSPLHF. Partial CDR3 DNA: TGTGCCAGCAGGCTGGGACAGGATAATTCACCC.

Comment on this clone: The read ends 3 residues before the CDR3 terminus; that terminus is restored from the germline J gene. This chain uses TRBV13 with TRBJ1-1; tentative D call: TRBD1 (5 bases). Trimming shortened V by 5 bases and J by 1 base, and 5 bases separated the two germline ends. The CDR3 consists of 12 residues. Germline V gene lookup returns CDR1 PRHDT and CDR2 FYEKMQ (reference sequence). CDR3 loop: CASSQGNTEAFF. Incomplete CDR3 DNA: TGTGCCAGCAGCCAGGGGAACACTGAA.

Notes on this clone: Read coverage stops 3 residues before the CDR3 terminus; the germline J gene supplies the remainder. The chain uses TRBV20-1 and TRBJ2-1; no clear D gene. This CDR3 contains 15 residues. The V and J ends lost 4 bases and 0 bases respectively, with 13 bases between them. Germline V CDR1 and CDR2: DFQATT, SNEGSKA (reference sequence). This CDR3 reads CSAKPKFSSYNEQFF. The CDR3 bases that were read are TGCAGTGCTAAACCCAAGTTCAGCTCCTACAATGAG.

This CDR3 reads CASSLDLAQRNEQFF. CDR3 bases read: TGTGCCAGCAGCTTAGACCTAGCTCAGAGGAATGAG. The chain links TRBV7-9 to TRBJ2-1, with D perhaps TRBD2 (5 bases). The read finishes 3 residues shy of the CDR3 end, and the germline J gene is used to complete it. Trimming left V 1 base short and J 7 bases short, with 14 bases between. CDR1 is SEHNR, CDR2 FQNEAQ, per germline (reference sequence). The CDR3 length is 15 residues.

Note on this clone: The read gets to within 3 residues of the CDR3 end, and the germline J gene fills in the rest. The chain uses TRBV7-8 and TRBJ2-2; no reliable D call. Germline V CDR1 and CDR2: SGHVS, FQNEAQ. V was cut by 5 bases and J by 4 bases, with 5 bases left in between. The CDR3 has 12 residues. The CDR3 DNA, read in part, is TGTGCCAGCAGCCAAGCCACCGGGGAG. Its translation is CASSQATGE. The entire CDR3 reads CASSQATGELFF.

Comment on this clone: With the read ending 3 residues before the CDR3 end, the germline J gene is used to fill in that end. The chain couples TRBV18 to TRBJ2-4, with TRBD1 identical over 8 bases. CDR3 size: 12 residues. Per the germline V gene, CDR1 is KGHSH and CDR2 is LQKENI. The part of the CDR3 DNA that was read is TGTGCCAGCTACCGGGACAGGTCCAGT. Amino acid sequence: CASYRDRSS. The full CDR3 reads CASYRDRSSQYF.

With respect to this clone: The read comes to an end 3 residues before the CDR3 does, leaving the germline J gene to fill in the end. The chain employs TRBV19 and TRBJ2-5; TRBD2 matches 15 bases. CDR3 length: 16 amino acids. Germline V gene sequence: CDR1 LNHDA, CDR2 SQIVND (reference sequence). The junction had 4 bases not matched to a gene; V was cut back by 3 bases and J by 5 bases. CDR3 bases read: TGTGCCAGTAGTATCGGACTAGCGGGAGGGGGGGAGACC. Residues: CASSIGLAGGGET. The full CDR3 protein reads CASSIGLAGGGETQYF.

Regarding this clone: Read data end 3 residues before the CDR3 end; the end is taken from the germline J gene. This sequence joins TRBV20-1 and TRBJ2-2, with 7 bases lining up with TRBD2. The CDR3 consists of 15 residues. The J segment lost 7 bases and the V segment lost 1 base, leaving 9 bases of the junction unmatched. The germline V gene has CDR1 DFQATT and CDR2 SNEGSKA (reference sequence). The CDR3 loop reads CSARVGAGISGELFF. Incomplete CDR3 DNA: TGCAGTGCTAGAGTGGGAGCGGGAATTAGCGGGGAG.

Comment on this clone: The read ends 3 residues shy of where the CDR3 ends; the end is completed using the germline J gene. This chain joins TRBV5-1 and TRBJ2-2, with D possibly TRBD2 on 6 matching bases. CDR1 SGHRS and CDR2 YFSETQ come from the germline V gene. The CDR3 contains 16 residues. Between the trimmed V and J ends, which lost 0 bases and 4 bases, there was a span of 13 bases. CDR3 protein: CASSLAGESGTGELFF. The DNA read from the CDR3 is TGCGCCAGCAGCTTGGCGGGGGAGTCGGGCACCGGGGAG.

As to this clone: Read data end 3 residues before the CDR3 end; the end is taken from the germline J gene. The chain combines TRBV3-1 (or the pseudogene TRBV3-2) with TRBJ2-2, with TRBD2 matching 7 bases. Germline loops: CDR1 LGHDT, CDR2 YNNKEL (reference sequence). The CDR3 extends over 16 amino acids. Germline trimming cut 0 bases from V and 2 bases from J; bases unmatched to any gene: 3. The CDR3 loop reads CASSQEASGNTGELFF. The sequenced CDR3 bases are TGTGCCAGCAGCCAAGAGGCTAGCGGAAACACCGGGGAG.

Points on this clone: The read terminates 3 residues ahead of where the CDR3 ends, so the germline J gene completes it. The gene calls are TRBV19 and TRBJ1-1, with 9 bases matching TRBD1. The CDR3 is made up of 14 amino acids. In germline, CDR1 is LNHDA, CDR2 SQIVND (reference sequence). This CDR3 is CASSPGTGSYEAFF. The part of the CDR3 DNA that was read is TGTGCCAGTAGTCCCGGGACAGGGTCCTACGAG.

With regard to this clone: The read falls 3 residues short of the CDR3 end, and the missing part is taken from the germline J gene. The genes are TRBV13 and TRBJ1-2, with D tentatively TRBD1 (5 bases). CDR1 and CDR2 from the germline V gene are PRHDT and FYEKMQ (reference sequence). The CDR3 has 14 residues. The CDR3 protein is CASSGGLAVYDYTF. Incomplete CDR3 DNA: TGTGCCAGCAGCGGGGGACTAGCGGTCTACGAC. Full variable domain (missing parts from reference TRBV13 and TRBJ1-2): AAGVIQSPRHLIKEKRETATLKCYPIPRHDTVYWYQQGPGQDPQFLISFYEKMQSDKGSIPDRFSAQQFSDYHSELNMSSLELGDSALYFCASSGGLAVYDYTFGSGTRLTVV.

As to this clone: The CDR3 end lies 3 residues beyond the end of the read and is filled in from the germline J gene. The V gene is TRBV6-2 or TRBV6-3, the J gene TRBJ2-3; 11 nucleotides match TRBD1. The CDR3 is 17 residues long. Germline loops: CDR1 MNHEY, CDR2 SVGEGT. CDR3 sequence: CASSHRTGGTRSVTQYF. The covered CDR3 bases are TGTGCCAGCAGTCACCGGACAGGGGGCACTAGATCCGTGACG.

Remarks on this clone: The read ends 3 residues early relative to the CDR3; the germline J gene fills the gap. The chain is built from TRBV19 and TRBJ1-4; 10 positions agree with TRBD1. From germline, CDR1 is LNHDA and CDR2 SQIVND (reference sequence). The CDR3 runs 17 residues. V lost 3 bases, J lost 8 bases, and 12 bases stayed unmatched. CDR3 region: CASSILRDRGWREKLFF. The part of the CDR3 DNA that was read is TGTGCCAGTAGTATCCTGCGGGACAGGGGTTGGAGGGAAAAA.

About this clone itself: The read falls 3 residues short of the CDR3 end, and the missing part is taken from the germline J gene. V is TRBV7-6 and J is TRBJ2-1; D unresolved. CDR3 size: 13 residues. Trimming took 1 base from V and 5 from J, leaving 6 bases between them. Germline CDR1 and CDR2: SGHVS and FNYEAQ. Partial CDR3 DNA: TGTGCCAGCAGCTTAGTGACTGACAATGAG. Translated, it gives CASSLVTDNE. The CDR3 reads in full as CASSLVTDNEQFF.

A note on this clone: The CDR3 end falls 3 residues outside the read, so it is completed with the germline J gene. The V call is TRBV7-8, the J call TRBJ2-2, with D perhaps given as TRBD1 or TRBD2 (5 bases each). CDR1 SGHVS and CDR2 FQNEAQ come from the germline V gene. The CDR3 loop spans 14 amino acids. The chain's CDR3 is CASSQRGFDDKLFF. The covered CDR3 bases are TGTGCCAGCAGCCAGAGGGGCTTTGACGACAAG.

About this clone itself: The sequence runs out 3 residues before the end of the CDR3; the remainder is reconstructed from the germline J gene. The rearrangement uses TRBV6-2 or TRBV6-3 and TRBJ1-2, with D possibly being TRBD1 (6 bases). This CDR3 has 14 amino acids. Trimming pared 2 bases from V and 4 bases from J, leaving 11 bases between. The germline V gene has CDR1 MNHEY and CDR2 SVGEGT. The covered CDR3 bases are TGTGCCAGCAGTTACCAAACAGGGATCTATGGC. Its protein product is CASSYQTGIYG. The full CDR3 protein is CASSYQTGIYGYTF.

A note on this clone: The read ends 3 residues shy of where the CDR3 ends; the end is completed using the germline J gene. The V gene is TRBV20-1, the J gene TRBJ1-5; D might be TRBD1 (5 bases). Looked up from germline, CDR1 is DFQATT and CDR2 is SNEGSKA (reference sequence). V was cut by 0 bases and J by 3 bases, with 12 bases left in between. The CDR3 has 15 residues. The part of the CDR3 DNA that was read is TGCAGTGCTAGAGAGGAGGAACAGGACAATCAGCCC. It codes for CSAREEEQDNQP. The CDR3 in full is CSAREEEQDNQPQHF.

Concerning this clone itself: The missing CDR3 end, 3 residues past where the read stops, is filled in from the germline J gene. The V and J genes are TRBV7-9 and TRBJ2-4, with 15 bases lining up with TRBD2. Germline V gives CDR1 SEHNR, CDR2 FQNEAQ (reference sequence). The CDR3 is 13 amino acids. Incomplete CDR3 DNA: TGTGCCAGCAGCCCGGGACTAGCGGGAGGT. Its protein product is CASSPGLAGG. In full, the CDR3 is CASSPGLAGGQYF. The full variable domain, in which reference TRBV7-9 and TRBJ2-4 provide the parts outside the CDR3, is DTGVSQNPRHKITKRGQNVTFRCDPISEHNRLYWYRQTLGQGPEFLTYFQNEAQLEKSRLLSDRFSAERPKGSFSTLEIQRTEQGDSAMYLCASSPGLAGGQYFGAGTRLSVL.